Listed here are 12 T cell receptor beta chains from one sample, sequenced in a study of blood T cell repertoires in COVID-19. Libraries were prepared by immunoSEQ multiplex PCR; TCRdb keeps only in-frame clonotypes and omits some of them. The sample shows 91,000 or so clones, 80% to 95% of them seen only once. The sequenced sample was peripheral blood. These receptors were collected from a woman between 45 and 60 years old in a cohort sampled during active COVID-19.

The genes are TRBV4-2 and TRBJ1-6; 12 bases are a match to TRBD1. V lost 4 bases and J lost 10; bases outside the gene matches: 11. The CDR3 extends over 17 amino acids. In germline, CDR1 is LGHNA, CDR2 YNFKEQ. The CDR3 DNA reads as TGTGCCAGCAGCCCCTCACAGGGACAGGGGGCGCAATCACCCCTCCACTTT. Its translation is CASSPSQGQGAQSPLHF.

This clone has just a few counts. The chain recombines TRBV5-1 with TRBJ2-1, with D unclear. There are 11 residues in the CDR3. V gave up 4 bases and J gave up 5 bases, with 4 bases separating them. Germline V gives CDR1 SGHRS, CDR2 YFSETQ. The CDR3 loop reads CASSLHNEQFF. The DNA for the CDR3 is TGCGCCAGCAGCCTTCACAATGAGCAGTTCTTC.

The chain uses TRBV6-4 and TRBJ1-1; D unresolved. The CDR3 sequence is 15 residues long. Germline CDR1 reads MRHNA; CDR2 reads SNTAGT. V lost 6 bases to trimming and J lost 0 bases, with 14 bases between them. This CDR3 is CASRTSSGMNTEAFF. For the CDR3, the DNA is TGTGCCAGCAGGACAAGCAGCGGCATGAACACTGAAGCTTTCTTT.

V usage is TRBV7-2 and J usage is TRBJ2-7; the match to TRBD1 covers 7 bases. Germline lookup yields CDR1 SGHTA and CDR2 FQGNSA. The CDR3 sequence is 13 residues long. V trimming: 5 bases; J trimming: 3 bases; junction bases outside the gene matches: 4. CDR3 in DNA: TGTGCCAGCAGCATCGGGACAGACTACGAGCAGTACTTC. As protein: CASSIGTDYEQYF.

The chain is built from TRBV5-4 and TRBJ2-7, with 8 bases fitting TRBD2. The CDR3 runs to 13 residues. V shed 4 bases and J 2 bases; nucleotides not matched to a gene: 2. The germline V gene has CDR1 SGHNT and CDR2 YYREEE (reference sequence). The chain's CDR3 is CASSGTRPYEQYF. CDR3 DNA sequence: TGTGCCAGCAGCGGGACTAGGCCCTACGAGCAGTACTTC. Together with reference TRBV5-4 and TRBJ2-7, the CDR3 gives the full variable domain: ETGVTQSPTHLIKTRGQQVTLRCSSQSGHNTVSWYQQALGQGPQFIFQYYREEENGRGNFPPRFSGLQFPNYSSELNVNALELDDSALYLCASSGTRPYEQYFGPGTRLTVT.

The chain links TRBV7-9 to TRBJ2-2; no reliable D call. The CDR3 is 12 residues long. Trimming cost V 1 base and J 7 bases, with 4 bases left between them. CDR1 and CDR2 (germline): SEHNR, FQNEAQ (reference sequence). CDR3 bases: TGTGCCAGCAGCTTAGTTATCGGGGAGCTGTTTTTT. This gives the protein CASSLVIGELFF.

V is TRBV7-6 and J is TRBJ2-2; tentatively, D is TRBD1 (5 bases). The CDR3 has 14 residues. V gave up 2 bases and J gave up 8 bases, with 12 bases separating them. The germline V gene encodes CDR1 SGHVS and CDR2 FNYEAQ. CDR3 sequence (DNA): TGTGCCAGCAGCTTACGACAGCTCGGAGGGGAGCTGTTTTTT. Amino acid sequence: CASSLRQLGGELFF.

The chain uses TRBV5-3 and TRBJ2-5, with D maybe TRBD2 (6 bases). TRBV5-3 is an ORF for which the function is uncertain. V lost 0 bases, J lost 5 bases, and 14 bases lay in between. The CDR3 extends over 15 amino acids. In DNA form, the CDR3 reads TGTGCCAGAAGCTTGGCCAGGAGGGAGCAGGAGACCCAGTACTTC. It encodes CARSLARREQETQYF.

In nucleotides, the CDR3 is TGTGCCAGCAGCACCAGTCGGGACAGCATGAACACTGAAGCTTTCTTT. Translation gives CASSTSRDSMNTEAFF. The chain is built from TRBV7-3 and TRBJ1-1; 7 bases match TRBD1. The CDR3 has 16 residues. V trimming: 5 bases; J trimming: 0 bases; junction bases outside the gene matches: 9. Germline CDR1 and CDR2: SGHTA and FQGTGA.

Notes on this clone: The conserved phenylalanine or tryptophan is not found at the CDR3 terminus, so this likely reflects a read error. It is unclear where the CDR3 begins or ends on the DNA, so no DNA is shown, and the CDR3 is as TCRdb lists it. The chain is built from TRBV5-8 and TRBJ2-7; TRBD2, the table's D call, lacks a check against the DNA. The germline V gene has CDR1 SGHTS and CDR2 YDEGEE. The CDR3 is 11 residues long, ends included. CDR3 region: CASSRDYRFWL.

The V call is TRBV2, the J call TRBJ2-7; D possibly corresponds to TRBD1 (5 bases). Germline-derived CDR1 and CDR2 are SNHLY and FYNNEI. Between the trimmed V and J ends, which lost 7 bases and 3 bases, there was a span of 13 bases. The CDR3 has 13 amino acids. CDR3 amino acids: CASNVGRGYEQYF. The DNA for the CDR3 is TGTGCCAGCAACGTCGGAAGGGGCTACGAGCAGTACTTC.

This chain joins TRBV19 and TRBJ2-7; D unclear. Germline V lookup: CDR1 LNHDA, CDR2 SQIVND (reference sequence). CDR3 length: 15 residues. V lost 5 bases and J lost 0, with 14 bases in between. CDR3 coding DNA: TGTGCCAGTAGTGGTAGGAGTTCGGGCTCCTACGAGCAGTACTTC. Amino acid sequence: CASSGRSSGSYEQYF.